These T cell receptor beta chains were read from a single sample in a study of blood T cell repertoires in COVID-19. Sequencing used immunoSEQ multiplex PCR; TCRdb keeps in-frame clones, though not all of them. The sample consists of 200,000 or so clones, approximately 80% of them appearing once. The sequencing input was PBMCs or T cells enriched from blood (not recorded which). The source of these receptors is a middle-aged woman with acute COVID-19. Both conserved end residues are part of each CDR3. D genes are given only for firm matches. Clone size is not always given. Where it is, it says once, few, many or a class for expanded clones.

>TRBV6-5|-|TRBJ2-7|-
TGTGCCAGCACCCCGAACACCTACGAGCAGTACTTC
CASTPNTYEQYF
>TRBV2|-|TRBJ1-4|-
TGTGCCAGCAGTGATAGTGCAGGGTCCGAAAAACTGTTTTTT
CASSDSAGSEKLFF
>TRBV28|-|TRBJ2-7|TRBD1
TGTGCCAGCAGTTTAGACAGGGTGACCGAGCAGTACTTC
CASSLDRVTEQYF
>TRBV6-5|-|TRBJ1-2|-
TGTGCCAGCAGTTACGGGGCCAGCATTAACTATGGCTACACCTTC
CASSYGASINYGYTF
>TRBV19|once|TRBJ1-1|TRBD1
TGTGCCAGTAGTAAGACGACCGGGACAGTAAACACTGAAGCTTTCTTT
CASSKTTGTVNTEAFF
>TRBV4-1|-|TRBJ1-3|-
TGCGCCAGCAGCCAAGTGGAGGGAGGCTTCGCTGGAAACACCATATATTTT
CASSQVEGGFAGNTIYF
>TRBV28|-|TRBJ1-3|TRBD1
TGTGCCAGCAGTGTACAGGGGTCTGGAAACACCATATATTTT
CASSVQGSGNTIYF
>TRBV5-6|-|TRBJ1-2|TRBD1
TGTGCCAGCAGCTTACCCGGGACAGGGGAACTCTATGGCTACACCTTC
CASSLPGTGELYGYTF
>TRBV3-1/TRBV3-2|-|TRBJ1-2|-
TGTGCCAGCAGCGGGAAGGGCAGGGATAACTATGGCTACACCTTC
CASSGKGRDNYGYTF
>TRBV7-3|-|TRBJ2-7|TRBD2
TGTGCCAGCAGCCCGGGACTAGCGGGACTCTCCTACGAGCAGTACTTC
CASSPGLAGLSYEQYF
>TRBV5-6|-|TRBJ2-2|-
TGTGCCAGCAGCTTGTGGCAGCTAACTAGCACCGGGGAGCTGTTTTTT
CASSLWQLTSTGELFF
>TRBV19|few|TRBJ2-1|TRBD1
TGTGCCAGTAGTAAGGACAGGGGGCGGAATGAGCAGTTCTTC
CASSKDRGRNEQFF
>TRBV9|-|TRBJ1-5|-
TGTGCCAGCAGCGTAGGGCTAGGTCAGCCCCAGCATTTT
CASSVGLGQPQHF
>TRBV30|once|TRBJ1-1|-
TGTGCCTGGAGTGTGTCCGTCGGGACACGCACTGAAGCTTTCTTT
CAWSVSVGTRTEAFF
>TRBV6-1|many|TRBJ2-7|-
TGTGCCAGCAGTGAAGCGGGACACCTGACGGTGATGGGCTACGAGCAGTACTTC
CASSEAGHLTVMGYEQYF
>TRBV7-9|-|TRBJ1-5|-
TGTGCCAGCAGCTTATGGGCAGGGAAAGGCAATCAGCCCCAGCATTTT
CASSLWAGKGNQPQHF
>TRBV6-5|-|TRBJ2-5|TRBD2
TGTGCCAGCAGTCAACTAGCGGGGTTAGGGGAGACCCAGTACTTC
CASSQLAGLGETQYF
>TRBV7-8|-|TRBJ2-1|-
TGTGCCAGCAGCTTAGAGGTAGGGGGATCCTACAATGAGCAGTTCTTC
CASSLEVGGSYNEQFF
>TRBV2|-|TRBJ2-3|TRBD1
TGTGCCAGCCAGAGACAGGGGTTGGCAGATACGCAGTATTTT
CASQRQGLADTQYF
>TRBV2|-|TRBJ2-1|TRBD2
TGTGCCAGCAGTGAAAACGGGAGGAGTTACAATGAGCAGTTCTTC
CASSENGRSYNEQFF
>TRBV30|-|TRBJ2-7|TRBD1
TGTGCCTGGAATCCCGACAGGGGGATGAGCGAGCAGTACTTC
CAWNPDRGMSEQYF
>TRBV29-1|-|TRBJ2-2|TRBD2
TGCAGCGTCCGTGGCGGGGGCACCGGGGAGCTGTTTTTT
CSVRGGGTGELFF
>TRBV11-3|-|TRBJ1-1|-
TGTGCCAGCAGCTTAGATTGGCAGGCCGAAGCTTTCTTT
CASSLDWQAEAFF
>TRBV6-9|-|TRBJ1-5|-
TGTGCCACCTGGCGCAAAGTGACAGCCTCGGGTCAGCCCCAGCATTTT
CATWRKVTASGQPQHF
>TRBV18|-|TRBJ1-5|-
TGTGCCAGCTCACCTCTCCCACTACTGAATAGCAATCAGCCCCAGCATTTT
CASSPLPLLNSNQPQHF
>TRBV6-2/TRBV6-3|-|TRBJ1-1|TRBD1
TGTGCCAGCAGTTCCCTGGACAGGATCACTGAAGCTTTCTTT
CASSSLDRITEAFF
>TRBV7-3|-|TRBJ1-1|TRBD1
TGTGCCAGCAGCCCAACAGGGGCCAGACTAAACACTGAAGCTTTCTTT
CASSPTGARLNTEAFF
>TRBV9|-|TRBJ1-3|-
TGTGCCAGCAGCCCTCTTCTTGGAAACACCATATATTTT
CASSPLLGNTIYF
>TRBV20-1|-|TRBJ1-5|-
TGCAGTGCTAGTCGTTACGGAGGGGATAGCAATCAGCCCCAGCATTTT
CSASRYGGDSNQPQHF
>TRBV5-1|-|TRBJ1-2|-
TGCGCCAGCAGCTCTGCGGCAACCTATGGCTACACCTTC
CASSSAATYGYTF
>TRBV28|-|TRBJ2-3|-
TGTGCCAGCAGTCCCTCCGGAGGGGAAGATACGCAGTATTTT
CASSPSGGEDTQYF
>TRBV3-1/TRBV3-2|-|TRBJ2-4|-
TGTGCCAGCAGACCGGGGTCCGCAGGGGCAAACATTCAGTACTTC
CASRPGSAGANIQYF
>TRBV28|-|TRBJ1-5|TRBD1
TGTGCCAGCAGTTTGGCGACAGGGGGAATTGCTGGAAATCAGCCCCAGCATTTT
CASSLATGGIAGNQPQHF
>TRBV19|-|TRBJ1-5|-
TGTGCCAGTAGTATAGCTACAGGGAATGGGCCCCAGCATTTT
CASSIATGNGPQHF
>TRBV7-6|few|TRBJ2-5|-
TGTGCCAGCAGCCTCTCGGGGACCCAGTACTTC
CASSLSGTQYF
>TRBV28|-|TRBJ1-3|-
TGTGCCAGCAGTTTGCCGGGACTTAGGGCCGCTGGAAACACCATATATTTT
CASSLPGLRAAGNTIYF
>TRBV6-1|-|TRBJ2-5|-
TGTGCCAGCAGTGATAGGGGTCAAGAGACCCAGTACTTC
CASSDRGQETQYF
>TRBV20-1|-|TRBJ1-2|-
TGCAGTGCTTCCGGGAACTATGGCTACACCTTC
CSASGNYGYTF
>TRBV18|-|TRBJ1-5|TRBD1
TGTGCCAGCTCAGCCCGGGACAGGGTCCCAGGGACCCAGCATTTT
CASSARDRVPGTQHF
>TRBV11-1|-|TRBJ1-1|-
TGTGCCAGCAGCTCCCGCGTGAGCCAAGCTTTCTTT
CASSSRVSQAFF
>TRBV29-1|-|TRBJ2-2|TRBD2
TGCAGCGTTGATGGGACTAGGGTTGGTACCGGGGAGCTGTTTTTT
CSVDGTRVGTGELFF